This T cell receptor beta chain was captured by sequencing in a study of blood T cell dynamics during melanoma immunotherapy. Study-level results: Whether repertoire-driving clones were melanoma-specific could not be determined. The most clonal sorted CD8+ subset, immune-effector cells, was closest to cell-free DNA CDR3 sequences.

CDR1 and CDR2 from the germline V gene are SGHNT and YYREEE (reference sequence). The length of the CDR3 is 14 residues. Trimming shortened V by 0 bases and J by 4 bases, and 8 bases separated the two germline ends. Of note for this clone: Its antigen is currently unknown.

This sample's time point: pre-treatment baseline. Immune-effector memory T cells were defined as CD3+ CD4- CD8+ CD45RA- CD45RO-high CD27- CCR7-. Blood was drawn before treatment and at week 3 after checkpoint blockade. Sequencing used immunoSEQ multiplex PCR; TCRdb keeps in-frame clones, though not all of them. The sample contains approximately 690 clones, more than 70% of which appear only once. Sequenced material: CD8+ T cells from blood, taken from a patient treated with checkpoint blockade. The clonotype was recovered from a human donor with melanoma. The V and J genes are TRBV5-4 and TRBJ2-1; D unclear. The CDR3 sequence is CASSLGETYNEQFF. The CDR3 DNA reads TGTGCCAGCAGCTTGGGTGAGACGTACAATGAGCAGTTCTTC.